This entry lists 9 T cell receptor beta chains sequenced from one sample in a study of shared clonotypes between healthy human individuals. Repertoires were generated with immunoSEQ multiplex PCR, while TCRdb's copy carries only in-frame clones and drops some. The data hold about 1 million clones, with around 78% observed a single time. The specimen was memory CD4+ T cells from PBMCs. The subset: CD45RA-negative fraction. These receptor sequences come from a young man in good health. Some clones in this sample may be carry-over from other donors' samples.

The chain is built from TRBV14 and TRBJ1-4; D gene uncertain. V shed 4 bases and J shed 5 bases, with 11 bases lying between them. This CDR3 is 14 amino acids long. In germline, CDR1 is SGHDN, CDR2 FVKESK. The CDR3 sequence is CASSRRGLNEKLFF. CDR3 in DNA: TGTGCCAGCAGCCGCAGAGGCTTGAATGAAAAACTGTTTTTT.

Turning to this clone: Other nucleotide sequences from this sample produce the same CDR3. The chain links TRBV19 to TRBJ2-3; D remains ambiguous. Trimming shortened V by 1 base and J by 6 bases, and 5 bases separated the two germline ends. The CDR3 length is 12 residues. CDR1 LNHDA and CDR2 SQIVND come from the germline V gene (reference sequence). For the CDR3, the DNA is TGTGCCAGTAGTATAGTTGGGGATACGCAGTATTTT. Residues: CASSIVGDTQYF.

This chain uses TRBV6-5 with TRBJ2-1; TRBD2 matches at 9 bases. V was clipped by 3 bases and J by 1 base; unmatched bases: 1. CDR3 size: 15 residues. Per the germline V gene, CDR1 is MNHEY and CDR2 is SVGAGI. The CDR3 protein is CASSYSGGSYNEQFF. DNA for the CDR3: TGTGCCAGCAGTTATAGCGGGGGTTCCTACAATGAGCAGTTCTTC.

Points on this clone: This specimen includes other DNA sequences encoding the same CDR3. This chain uses TRBV5-1 with TRBJ1-3; no clear D gene. CDR1 is SGHRS and CDR2 is YFSETQ in the germline V gene. The CDR3 consists of 13 residues. V was clipped by 0 bases and J by 2 bases, with 3 bases between them. The CDR3 loop is CASSLGAGNTIYF. CDR3 sequence (DNA): TGCGCCAGCAGCTTGGGGGCTGGAAACACCATATATTTT. The complete variable domain, with remaining parts taken from reference TRBV5-1 and TRBJ1-3, reads KAGVTQTPRYLIKTRGQQVTLSCSPISGHRSVSWYQQTPGQGLQFLFEYFSETQRNKGNFPGRFSGRQFSNSRSEMNVSTLELGDSALYLCASSLGAGNTIYFGEGSWLTVV.

This clone was counted a few times. The rearrangement uses TRBV28 and TRBJ1-1, with 9 positions matching TRBD1. The CDR3 is made up of 16 amino acids. CDR1 and CDR2 (germline): MDHEN, SYDVKM. V was clipped by 3 bases and J by 2 bases; unmatched bases: 7. The CDR3 DNA follows: TGTGCCAGCAGTTTCCTGGGACAGGGACGAAACACTGAAGCTTTCTTT. The encoded protein is CASSFLGQGRNTEAFF.

The rearrangement links TRBV7-6 to TRBJ2-1; TRBD2 agrees at 8 bases. Germline-derived CDR1 and CDR2 are SGHVS and FNYEAQ. Trimming at V came to 1 base and at J to 5 bases, leaving 7 bases not matched to a gene. The CDR3 spans 16 residues. The CDR3 DNA reads TGTGCCAGCAGCTTAGGTCGGCCAGCGGGAGACAATGAGCAGTTCTTC. It yields the protein CASSLGRPAGDNEQFF.

This clone came up once. V gene TRBV13 combines with J gene TRBJ2-7; 9 positions match TRBD2. Germline V gene data show CDR1 as PRHDT and CDR2 as FYEKMQ (reference sequence). V shed 5 bases and J 6 bases; nucleotides not matched to a gene: 8. There are 14 residues in the CDR3. CDR3 nucleotides: TGTGCCAGCAGCCGCCAGGGACTAGCCCGCGAGCAGTACTTC. Translated: CASSRQGLAREQYF. Using reference TRBV13 and TRBJ2-7 for the parts outside the CDR3, the full variable domain is AAGVIQSPRHLIKEKRETATLKCYPIPRHDTVYWYQQGPGQDPQFLISFYEKMQSDKGSIPDRFSAQQFSDYHSELNMSSLELGDSALYFCASSRQGLAREQYFGPGTRLTVT.

This chain uses TRBV2 with TRBJ2-7; the D call may be TRBD1 or TRBD2 (5 bases each). The CDR3 has 16 residues. V lost 4 bases and J 6 bases, leaving 22 bases between the germline ends. Germline-derived CDR1 and CDR2 are SNHLY and FYNNEI. CDR3: CASSGGWGAGGSEQYF. The CDR3, as DNA: TGTGCCAGCAGTGGAGGGTGGGGCGCGGGCGGATCCGAGCAGTACTTC.

The chain employs TRBV11-2 and TRBJ2-1, with D maybe TRBD1 (6 bases). Germline values: CDR1 SGHAT, CDR2 FQNNGV. Trimming left V 5 bases short and J 7 bases short, with 30 bases between. The CDR3 is 19 amino acids. As DNA, the CDR3 is TGTGCCAGCAGCCCAATAAACCGACCCAGGGGCGCCCTTCAAAATGAGCAGTTCTTC. It specifies CASSPINRPRGALQNEQFF.